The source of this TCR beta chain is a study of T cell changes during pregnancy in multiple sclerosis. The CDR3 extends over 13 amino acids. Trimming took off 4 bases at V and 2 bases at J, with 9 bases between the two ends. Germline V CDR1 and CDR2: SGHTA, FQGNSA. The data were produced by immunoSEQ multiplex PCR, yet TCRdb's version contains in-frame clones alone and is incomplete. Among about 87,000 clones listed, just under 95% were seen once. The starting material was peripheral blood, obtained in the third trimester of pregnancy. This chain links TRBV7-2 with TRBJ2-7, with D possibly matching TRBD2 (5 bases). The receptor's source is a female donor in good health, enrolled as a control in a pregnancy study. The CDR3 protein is CASSYPGTYEQYF. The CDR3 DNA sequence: TGTGCCAGCAGCTACCCGGGGACCTACGAGCAGTACTTC.